The clone carrying this T cell receptor beta chain was counted only a few times. This sample was included in a study of beta chain features in type 1 diabetes. Germline CDR1 is LNHNV and CDR2 is YYDKDF (reference sequence). V was pared by 0 bases and J by 5 bases, with 11 bases of the junction left unmatched. This CDR3 is 17 amino acids long. Expressed TCRB transcripts were sequenced after all isolated RNA was converted to cDNA. Regulatory, naive and central memory T cell samples averaged approximately 3.4 million reads. Profiled with immunoSEQ multiplex PCR; TCRdb holds only in-frame clones, not every one. The table includes a few hundred thousand clones, less than 35% detected once. Each of the CD4+ naive, central memory, regulatory and stem cell-like memory populations was sorted via CD45RO/CCR7/CD25/CD127/CD95/CD27. Sorting gave populations that all exceeded 95% purity.

The sequencing sample was made of central memory CD4+ T cells from blood. The receptor comes from a man aged 25-45 years in good health. This sequence joins TRBV15 and TRBJ2-3; 7 bases map to TRBD2. The CDR3 DNA is TGTGCCACCAGCAGAGATACGAGCGGGACGCTCGGAGATACGCAGTATTTT. Translated, it gives CATSRDTSGTLGDTQYF.